These 8 T cell receptor beta chains originate from one sample sequenced in a study of T cells in Graves' hyperthyroidism and ophthalmopathy. Amplified TCR beta CDR3 regions came from RNA transcripts. The primer set for the first-round RT-PCR of the TCR CDR3 was HTBI. TCRdb redid the calling of the multiplex PCR reads with MiXCR, one entry per CDR3 protein. This table has about 350,000 distinct CDR3 sequences, about 14% appearing once. The specimen sequenced was blood. The receptors derive from a young woman with Graves' hyperthyroidism.

There are many counts of this clonotype. The rearrangement links TRBV30 to TRBJ1-1; perhaps TRBD1 as D (5 bases). V dropped 4 bases and J dropped 6 bases, with 18 bases sitting between them. This CDR3 contains 14 residues. Per the germline V gene, CDR1 is GTSNPN and CDR2 is SVGIG (reference sequence). The CDR3 region is CAWIIRGRYAEAFF. The CDR3 coding sequence is TGTGCCTGGATCATCCGGGGGAGATACGCTGAAGCTTTCTTT.

This clonotype appeared many times. The chain couples TRBV7-6 to TRBJ2-5; D gene unclear. CDR1 SGHVS and CDR2 FNYEAQ come from the germline V gene. With 4 bases removed from V and 1 base from J, the gap between germline ends came to 16 bases. The CDR3 runs 16 residues. The CDR3 loop reads CASSYNKLRSQETQYF. The CDR3 DNA is TGTGCCAGCAGCTATAACAAACTTAGGAGCCAAGAGACCCAGTACTTC. Full variable domain (outside the CDR3, taken from reference TRBV7-6 and TRBJ2-5): GAGVSQSPRYKVTKRGQDVALRCDPISGHVSLYWYRQALGQGPEFLTYFNYEAQQDKSGLPNDRFSAERPEGSISTLTIQRTEQRDSAMYRCASSYNKLRSQETQYFGPGTRLLVL.

This clonotype was counted between two and nine times. In DNA form, the CDR3 reads TGTGCCAGCAGTTACCCCGGGACAACGAACACTGAAGCTTTCTTT. Translation: CASSYPGTTNTEAFF. This rearrangement joins TRBV6-5 to TRBJ1-1, with D maybe TRBD1 (6 bases). This CDR3 region has 15 residues. Germline values: CDR1 MNHEY, CDR2 SVGAGI. V was cut by 2 bases and J by 1 base, with 11 bases left in between.

This clonotype has only a few counts. The J gene is TRBJ2-3, the V gene TRBV7-6; no firm D call. CDR1 and CDR2 (germline): SGHVS, FNYEAQ. V shed 0 bases and J shed 1 base, with 17 bases lying between them. CDR3 size: 18 residues. The CDR3 DNA is TGTGCCAGCAGCTTAGCGGTAGGACCTTACCGGGGCACAGATACGCAGTATTTT. It is translated as CASSLAVGPYRGTDTQYF. The entire variable domain, with the rest obtained from reference TRBV7-6 and TRBJ2-3, is as follows: GAGVSQSPRYKVTKRGQDVALRCDPISGHVSLYWYRQALGQGPEFLTYFNYEAQQDKSGLPNDRFSAERPEGSISTLTIQRTEQRDSAMYRCASSLAVGPYRGTDTQYFGPGTRLTVL.

V usage is TRBV29-1 and J usage is TRBJ2-1, with 8 bases matching TRBD1. The junction had 10 bases not matched to a gene; V was cut back by 7 bases and J by 5 bases. The germline gives CDR1 SQVTM, CDR2 ANQGSEA. The CDR3 is 14 residues long. CDR3 in amino acids: CSALRGTGNNEQFF. CDR3 in DNA: TGCAGCGCCCTTCGTGGGACAGGTAACAATGAGCAGTTCTTC.

This clonotype was counted many times. This chain uses TRBV28 with TRBJ2-3, with D perhaps TRBD1 (6 bases). The CDR3 runs to 15 residues. The V end was cut by 4 bases, the J end by 6 bases, with 17 bases between. Germline V gene data show CDR1 as MDHEN and CDR2 as SYDVKM. The DNA for the CDR3 is TGTGCCAGCAGTTCCTATGGGGGCCTAGGGGATACGCAGTATTTT. This gives the protein CASSSYGGLGDTQYF.

This clonotype has just a few counts. This sequence joins TRBV19 and TRBJ1-4; TRBD1 matches 8 bases. CDR3 length: 16 residues. Losses at the gene ends were 5 bases for V and 7 bases for J; bases not matched to a gene: 12. CDR1 is LNHDA and CDR2 is SQIVND in the germline V gene (reference sequence). The DNA of the CDR3 is TGTGCCAGTAGTGGCAGGGGGCAAGAACCGGGTGAAAAACTGTTTTTT. The encoded protein is CASSGRGQEPGEKLFF.

This chain connects TRBV19 to TRBJ2-2; no definite D call. The CDR3 is 12 amino acids. V was trimmed by 1 base and J by 6 bases, leaving 3 bases between them. Per the germline V gene, CDR1 is LNHDA and CDR2 is SQIVND (reference sequence). The CDR3 loop is CASSIGPGELFF. DNA of the CDR3: TGTGCCAGTAGTATAGGACCCGGGGAGCTGTTTTTT.